The T cell receptor beta chain described here comes from a study of naive and memory T cell subsets. The SP2 primer and nested alpha and beta constant region primers amplified ligated cDNA in four rounds. TCRdb passed the UMI-ligation and nested PCR reads through MiXCR, listing each CDR3 protein once. This sample yields more than 30,000 distinct CDR3 sequences, of which less than 8.5% are seen a single time; approximately 3% belongs to the top ten. Of note for this clonotype: Its target is not known.

Treatment reported: skin biopsy from PPD injection site in Mantoux-positive individual. An oligonucleotide containing a UMI was ligated to the 3' end of TCR cDNA. Individuals with a positive Mantoux test gave biopsies from PPD-injected skin. Input was about 1 to 1,100 ng of DNase-treated total RNA without cell sorting. Study-level points and caveats: Reportedly, tuberculin skin test sites gave far more TCRs than other biopsies. Delayed type IV hypersensitivity infiltration was taken to explain higher tuberculin-site TCR counts.

CDR1 MGHDK and CDR2 SYGVNS come from the germline V gene. Trimming took off 2 bases at V and 10 bases at J, with 9 bases between the two ends. The CDR3 has 12 residues. The origin of this receptor is an adult in good health. The chain is built from TRBV25-1 and TRBJ2-1; D is unclear. This material consisted of skin, taken from a tuberculin skin test site. DNA of the CDR3: TGTGCCAGCAGTGAAGGGGTGGACGAGCAGTTCTTC. Residues: CASSEGVDEQFF. The variable domain in full, completed from reference TRBV25-1 and TRBJ2-1, reads EADIYQTPRYLVIGTGKKITLECSQTMGHDKMYWYQQDPGMELHLIHYSYGVNSTEKGDLSSESTVSRIRTEHFPLTLESARPSHTSQYLCASSEGVDEQFFGPGTRLTVL.